The 19 T cell receptor beta chains below were found in one sample sequenced in a study of T cell repertoires in cytomegalovirus infection. TCRdb called the reads again in MiXCR, with one record for every CDR3 protein. The sample contains hundreds of thousands of distinct CDR3 sequences, roughly 36% of which appear only once. The sample comprised PBMCs. Every receptor here comes from a human donor in good health (CMV status not recorded). Some clones in this sample may be carry-over from other donors' samples.

The chain joins TRBV5-1 to TRBJ2-1; 11 nucleotides match TRBD2. The CDR3 has 18 amino acids. J was trimmed by 5 bases and V by 0 bases; bases with no gene match: 10. Looked up from germline, CDR1 is SGHRS and CDR2 is YFSETQ. In DNA, the CDR3 is TGCGCCAGCAGCTTGGCTTTTCAACTAGCGGGAGCTCACAATGAGCAGTTCTTC. Translating it yields CASSLAFQLAGAHNEQFF.

Of note for this clonotype: A much larger clone sits a single nucleotide away, making a read error possible. The chain recombines TRBV7-2 with TRBJ1-6; TRBD1 is a possible D gene (5 bases). Germline-derived CDR1 and CDR2 are SGHTA and FQGNSA. This CDR3 region has 16 residues. CDR3 sequence: CVSSSRRGGDNSPLHF. CDR3 DNA: TGTGTCAGCAGCTCAAGACGCGGAGGGGATAATTCACCCCTCCACTTT.

The chain is built from TRBV5-6 and TRBJ1-6; no clear D gene. The CDR3 consists of 16 residues. Germline V CDR1 and CDR2: SGHDT, YYEEEE. V was shortened by 3 bases and J by 10 bases, with 20 bases between the two germline ends. CDR3 sequence reads: CASSSVPGSGGSPLHF. The CDR3 bases are TGTGCCAGCAGCTCCGTCCCAGGTAGCGGCGGGTCACCCCTCCACTTT.

The chain employs TRBV27 and TRBJ2-1; 9 positions match TRBD1. The CDR3 runs 13 residues. V lost 2 bases and J lost 12; bases outside the gene matches: 5. Germline CDR1 MNHEY, CDR2 SMNVEV (reference sequence). The CDR3 DNA is TGTGCCAGCAGTTTAGGGGGACAGGGCCGGCAGTTCTTC. Encoded protein: CASSLGGQGRQFF.

The chain joins TRBV6-2 or TRBV6-3 to TRBJ2-2; D ambiguous. The germline CDR1 and CDR2 sequences are MNHEY and SVGEGT. V lost 5 bases and J lost 4, with 14 bases in between. This CDR3 has 15 residues. The CDR3: CASSPTRTFTGELFF. Here the CDR3 DNA reads TGTGCCAGCAGTCCCACCCGGACCTTCACCGGGGAGCTGTTTTTT.

This clonotype was counted only a few times. This CDR3 reads CASRPGRLNQPQHF. CDR3 bases: TGTGCCAGCAGGCCGGGACGGCTCAATCAGCCCCAGCATTTT. The chain combines TRBV28 with TRBJ1-5; D is perhaps TRBD1 (5 bases). CDR1 and CDR2 from the germline V gene are MDHEN and SYDVKM. The ends were cut back, 6 bases at V and 3 bases at J, with 12 bases in the middle. The length of the CDR3 is 14 residues.

This clonotype was seen a few times. The genes are TRBV4-1 and TRBJ2-2, with TRBD2 matching over 10 bases. V lost 4 bases, J lost 6 bases, and 8 bases stayed unmatched. CDR3 length equals 16 residues. The V gene's germline CDR1 is MGHRA and CDR2 YSYEKL. CDR3 DNA sequence: TGCGCCAGCAGCCCCCACCCAAGCGGGGGGGCCGGGGAGCTGTTTTTT. This translates into CASSPHPSGGAGELFF.

This clonotype was detected only a few times. The rearrangement uses TRBV7-9 and TRBJ2-5; TRBD1 agrees at 9 bases. Germline lookup yields CDR1 SEHNR and CDR2 FQNEAQ (reference sequence). With 2 bases clipped from V and 2 bases from J, the junction kept 6 bases outside the gene matches. CDR3 length equals 16 residues. CDR3: CASSLSGTGLQETQYF. In DNA, the CDR3 is TGTGCCAGCAGCTTAAGCGGGACAGGGTTACAAGAGACCCAGTACTTC.

This clonotype has ten or more counts. The CDR3 is CASSFLGGSDGYTF. The CDR3 nucleotides read TGTGCCAGCAGTTTTCTGGGAGGGTCGGATGGCTACACCTTC. This sequence joins TRBV12-3 or TRBV12-4 and TRBJ1-2, with D unclear. The V gene lost 3 bases and the J gene lost 6 bases, with 14 bases spanning the gap. CDR3 length equals 14 residues.

Only a few counts were recorded for this clonotype. The CDR3 is CATSRDSRTVAGYTF. In DNA form, the CDR3 reads TGTGCCACCAGCAGAGATTCACGGACAGTAGCTGGCTACACCTTC. This chain uses TRBV15 with TRBJ1-2, with D tentatively TRBD1 (6 bases). The CDR3 sequence is 15 residues long. Germline V gene data show CDR1 as LNHNV and CDR2 as YYDKDF (reference sequence). The ends were cut back, 0 bases at V and 7 bases at J, with 15 bases in the middle.

The chain is built from TRBV7-9 and TRBJ1-2; D is undetermined. The CDR3 spans 16 residues. With 2 bases removed from V and 4 bases from J, the gap between germline ends came to 17 bases. CDR1 is SEHNR and CDR2 is FQNEAQ in the germline V gene (reference sequence). DNA of the CDR3: TGTGCCAGCAGCTTACCCCTACGACGTGGGCCCTATGGCTACACCTTC. Its protein is CASSLPLRRGPYGYTF. Full variable domain (missing parts from reference TRBV7-9 and TRBJ1-2): DTGVSQNPRHKITKRGQNVTFRCDPISEHNRLYWYRQTLGQGPEFLTYFQNEAQLEKSRLLSDRFSAERPKGSFSTLEIQRTEQGDSAMYLCASSLPLRRGPYGYTFGSGTRLTVV.

A single count supports this clonotype. The J gene is TRBJ1-1, the V gene TRBV27, with TRBD1 identical over 8 bases. The CDR3 runs 15 residues. Trimming removed 5 bases from V and 10 bases from J; junction bases left unmatched: 15. Germline values: CDR1 MNHEY, CDR2 SMNVEV (reference sequence). CDR3 nucleotide sequence: TGTGCCAGCAGTAACGGACAGGGAATAACACCGCGAGCTTTCTTT. As protein: CASSNGQGITPRAFF.

This clonotype was counted many times. This chain uses TRBV7-3 with TRBJ1-1; D is undetermined. CDR3 length equals 14 residues. Trimming removed 4 bases from V and 4 bases from J, with 13 bases in between. Looked up from germline, CDR1 is SGHTA and CDR2 is FQGTGA. This chain's CDR3 is CASSSTGVSTEAFF. CDR3 DNA: TGTGCCAGCAGCTCCACCGGGGTCAGCACTGAAGCTTTCTTT.

This clonotype was counted a few times. The V and J genes are TRBV4-2 and TRBJ2-1; D perhaps matches TRBD2 (6 bases). The V gene lost 3 bases and the J gene lost 7 bases, with 16 bases spanning the gap. Germline V gives CDR1 LGHNA, CDR2 YNFKEQ. The length of the CDR3 is 15 residues. The CDR3 reads CASSHPSGARNEQFF. The CDR3 DNA sequence: TGTGCCAGCAGCCACCCCTCGGGAGCCCGGAATGAGCAGTTCTTC.

This clonotype turned up a few times. One junction end disagrees with the germline gene, perhaps due to a read error. The chain is built from TRBV7-7 and TRBJ2-2; 7 bases agree with TRBD1. The CDR3 is 15 residues long. Per the germline V gene, CDR1 is SSHAT and CDR2 is FNYEAQ (reference sequence). In nucleotides, the CDR3 is TGTGCTAGCAGCTTAGAAAGGGGGCCCACCGGGGAGCTGTTTTTT. Translation: CASSLERGPTGELFF.

The genes are TRBV12-3 or TRBV12-4 and TRBJ2-7, with 8 bases lining up with TRBD2. V dropped 4 bases and J dropped 6; count of bases not matched to a gene: 8. CDR3 length: 14 amino acids. CDR3 region: CASSSHGGVIEQYF. The CDR3 nucleotides are TGTGCCAGCAGTTCTCACGGGGGGGTAATCGAGCAGTACTTC.

This clonotype turned up a few times. This chain joins TRBV20-1 and TRBJ1-3, with unresolved D. The CDR3 is 14 amino acids. CDR1 is DFQATT, CDR2 SNEGSKA, per germline (reference sequence). The V end was cut by 3 bases, the J end by 0 bases, with 9 bases between. CDR3 coding DNA: TGCAGTGCTAGTCGTAGGAACTCTGGAAACACCATATATTTT. Protein product: CSASRRNSGNTIYF.

The chain combines TRBV20-1 with TRBJ2-1, with 9 nucleotides matching TRBD2. Germline lookup yields CDR1 DFQATT and CDR2 SNEGSKA (reference sequence). The CDR3 runs to 15 residues. V was pared by 2 bases and J by 6 bases, with 8 bases of the junction left unmatched. CDR3 region: CSARTPGTSSNEQFF. CDR3 in DNA: TGCAGTGCTAGAACCCCCGGGACTAGCTCCAATGAGCAGTTCTTC.

This clonotype turned up a few times. J is TRBJ2-2 and V is TRBV24-1; 7 nucleotides match TRBD1. Trimming cost V 0 bases and J 6 bases; bases outside gene matches: 12. The CDR3 is 18 amino acids. Per germline, CDR1 KGHDR and CDR2 SFDVKD. CDR3 DNA: TGTGCCACCAGTGATTTGCTACCTGACAGGGCGGTCCCCGGGGAGCTGTTTTTT. Translating gives CATSDLLPDRAVPGELFF.